The entry that follows covers one T cell receptor beta chain sequence. The CDR3 spans 17 residues. Deletions cut 3 bases from V and 3 bases from J, with 15 bases between. The V gene's germline CDR1 is LNHDA and CDR2 SQIVND (reference sequence). This specimen comes from a study of blood T cell repertoires in COVID-19. Study-wide background: COVID-19 samples from acute and convalescent phases originated in the United States, Italy and Spain. T cells, B-cell-depleted T cells, or PBMCs supplied cDNA or gDNA.

Authors' processing steps: How many nucleated cells were present was estimated from reference gene primer amplification. TCRdb's table, derived via immunoSEQ multiplex PCR, lists solely in-frame clones and lacks some. Clonal size and the V and J genes are those of that table, whereas D and trimming came from the DNA. In the table there are about 100,000 clones, 91% of which are singletons. The chain has TRBV19 and TRBJ2-6; tentatively, D is TRBD1 (5 bases). Source material: peripheral blood. The TCR was taken from a man aged 45-65 years with active COVID-19. CDR3 in DNA: TGTGCCAGTAGTATTGGGCAGGGAAGGCGTGGGGCCAACGTCCTGACTTTC. Translating it yields CASSIGQGRRGANVLTF.